The 10 T cell receptor beta chains in this list originate from one sample, sequenced in a study of tumor-infiltrating lymphocytes in localized non-small cell lung cancer. Assay used: immunoSEQ multiplex PCR; TCRdb lists only in-frame clones, some missing. The table includes approximately 6,200 clones, about 82% detected once. Input material: uninvolved lung tissue not adjacent to the tumor. Source of these receptors: a human donor with non-small cell lung cancer.

The chain has TRBV5-1 and TRBJ2-5; 16 bases align to TRBD2. The CDR3 covers 17 residues. Unmatched junction bases numbered 6, after V lost 3 bases and J lost 4 bases. From germline, CDR1 is SGHRS and CDR2 YFSETQ. CDR3 DNA: TGCGCCAGCAGCTCGGGACTAGCGGGGGGGCTGGGAGAGACCCAGTACTTC. Encoded protein: CASSSGLAGGLGETQYF.

CDR3 nucleotide sequence: TGTGCCAGCAGTTTATCCCCTTTAAGAGATACGCAGTATTTT. This gives the protein CASSLSPLRDTQYF. V usage is TRBV28 and J usage is TRBJ2-3; D is undetermined. This CDR3 has 14 residues. V was cut by 1 base and J by 5 bases, with 10 bases left in between. Looked up from germline, CDR1 is MDHEN and CDR2 is SYDVKM. Variable domain in full (rest from reference TRBV28 and TRBJ2-3): DVKVTQSSRYLVKRTGEKVFLECVQDMDHENMFWYRQDPGLGLRLIYFSYDVKMKEKGDIPEGYSVSREKKERFSLILESASTNQTSMYLCASSLSPLRDTQYFGPGTRLTVL.

This chain uses TRBV5-4 with TRBJ2-3, with D hard to call. From germline, CDR1 is SGHNT and CDR2 YYREEE (reference sequence). V dropped 0 bases and J dropped 2 bases, with 7 bases sitting between them. The CDR3 totals 14 residues. The CDR3 is CASSLVRDTDTQYF. The CDR3 coding sequence is TGTGCCAGCAGCTTGGTTCGCGACACAGATACGCAGTATTTT.

This clone occurred once. The CDR3 nucleotides are TGTGCCAGCAGTTTAATGGCGCCAGGGGGATCTAGCGAGCAGTACTTC. This gives the protein CASSLMAPGGSSEQYF. This chain links TRBV28 with TRBJ2-7, with 7 nucleotides matching TRBD1. V trimming: 2 bases; J trimming: 6 bases; junction bases outside the gene matches: 13. The CDR3 has 16 residues. The germline gives CDR1 MDHEN, CDR2 SYDVKM.

The chain is built from TRBV6-5 and TRBJ1-1; no definite D call. The CDR3 sequence is 15 residues long. The germline V gene encodes CDR1 MNHEY and CDR2 SVGAGI. Trimming shortened V by 4 bases and J by 8 bases, and 20 bases separated the two germline ends. CDR3 bases: TGTGCCAGCAGTTCCGACACTTTACACTGGCGGGAAGCTTTCTTT. Translation gives CASSSDTLHWREAFF.

The chain has TRBV5-1 and TRBJ2-3; D call uncertain. Germline CDR1 SGHRS, CDR2 YFSETQ. There are 15 residues in the CDR3. Trimming took 5 bases from V and 0 from J, leaving 13 bases between them. CDR3 DNA: TGCGCCAGCAGGTTCGGTCGCCCTAGCACAGATACGCAGTATTTT. As protein: CASRFGRPSTDTQYF.

The rearrangement links TRBV2 to TRBJ1-6; 7 nucleotides match TRBD1. Germline lookup yields CDR1 SNHLY and CDR2 FYNNEI. The CDR3 consists of 14 residues. The trim removed 7 bases at V and 14 bases at J, leaving 14 bases unmatched. DNA for the CDR3: TGTGCCAGCACTCTACCCAGGGGGGTTTCGGCCCTCCACTTT. Residues: CASTLPRGVSALHF.

This chain joins TRBV29-1 and TRBJ2-5; perhaps TRBD2 as D (7 bases). Per germline, CDR1 SQVTM and CDR2 ANQGSEA. With 2 bases removed from V and 5 bases from J, the gap between germline ends came to 18 bases. The CDR3 is 15 residues long. CDR3 bases: TGCAGCGTTGAACGCGGGCAGGGAGGGGGGGAGACCCAGTACTTC. This codes for CSVERGQGGGETQYF.

The chain employs TRBV19 and TRBJ2-1, with D unclear. CDR3 length: 13 residues. In germline, CDR1 is LNHDA, CDR2 SQIVND (reference sequence). Trimming stripped 8 bases from V and 1 base from J, with 9 bases between. The CDR3 DNA reads TGTGCCAGTCGAAAAGGTTCCTACAATGAGCAGTTCTTC. It specifies CASRKGSYNEQFF.

This clone was detected only a few times. V gene TRBV13 combines with J gene TRBJ2-7; D might be TRBD2 (6 bases). V gave up 1 base and J gave up 12 bases, with 10 bases separating them. The CDR3 has 11 residues. CDR1 is PRHDT, CDR2 FYEKMQ, per germline (reference sequence). This CDR3 is CASSLEEGLYF. The CDR3, as DNA: TGTGCCAGCAGCTTAGAGGAGGGATTGTACTTC.